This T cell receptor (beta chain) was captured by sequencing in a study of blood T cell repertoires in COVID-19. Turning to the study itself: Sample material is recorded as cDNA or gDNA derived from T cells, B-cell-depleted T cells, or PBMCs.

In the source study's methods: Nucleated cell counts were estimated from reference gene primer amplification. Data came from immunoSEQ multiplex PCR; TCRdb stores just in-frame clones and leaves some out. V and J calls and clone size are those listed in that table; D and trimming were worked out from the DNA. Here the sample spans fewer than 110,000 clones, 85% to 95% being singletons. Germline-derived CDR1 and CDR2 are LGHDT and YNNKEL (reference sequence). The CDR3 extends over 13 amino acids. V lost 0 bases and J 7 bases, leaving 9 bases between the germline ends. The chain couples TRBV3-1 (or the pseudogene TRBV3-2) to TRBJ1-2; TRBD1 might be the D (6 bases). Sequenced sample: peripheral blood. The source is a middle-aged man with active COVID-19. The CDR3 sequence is CASSQEGGGGYTF. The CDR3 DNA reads TGTGCCAGCAGCCAAGAAGGGGGGGGTGGCTACACCTTC.